This TCR beta chain originates from a study of T cells in Graves' hyperthyroidism and ophthalmopathy. Uncontrolled infection, other autoimmune disease, pregnancy or lactation disqualified patients from enrolment. Amplified TCR beta CDR3 regions came from RNA transcripts. The TCR CDR3 was amplified in a first-round RT-PCR using the HTBI primer set. MiXCR, applied by TCRdb to the multiplex PCR reads, yields one record per CDR3 protein. This sample yields around 580,000 distinct CDR3 sequences, of which about half are seen a single time; more than 7.5% belongs to the top ten. This clonotype was recorded many times. The sequenced sample consisted of peripheral blood or thyroid tissue (not recorded which). The receptor was isolated from a woman younger than 30 with Graves' hyperthyroidism.

The CDR3 DNA follows: TGTGCCAGCAGCTTAGAGTGGCCAGGGACCTTAGCTCTATACTACGAGCAGTACTTC. Residues: CASSLEWPGTLALYYEQYF. This chain links TRBV11-2 with TRBJ2-7, with D perhaps assigned TRBD1 or TRBD2 (5 bases each). Trimming took 0 bases from V and 3 from J, leaving 24 bases between them. The CDR3 totals 19 residues. Per the germline V gene, CDR1 is SGHAT and CDR2 is FQNNGV. The variable domain in full, with the rest retrieved from reference TRBV11-2 and TRBJ2-7, is EAGVAQSPRYKIIEKRQSVAFWCNPISGHATLYWYQQILGQGPKLLIQFQNNGVVDDSQLPKDRFSAERLKGVDSTLKIQPAKLEDSAVYLCASSLEWPGTLALYYEQYFGPGTRLTVT.